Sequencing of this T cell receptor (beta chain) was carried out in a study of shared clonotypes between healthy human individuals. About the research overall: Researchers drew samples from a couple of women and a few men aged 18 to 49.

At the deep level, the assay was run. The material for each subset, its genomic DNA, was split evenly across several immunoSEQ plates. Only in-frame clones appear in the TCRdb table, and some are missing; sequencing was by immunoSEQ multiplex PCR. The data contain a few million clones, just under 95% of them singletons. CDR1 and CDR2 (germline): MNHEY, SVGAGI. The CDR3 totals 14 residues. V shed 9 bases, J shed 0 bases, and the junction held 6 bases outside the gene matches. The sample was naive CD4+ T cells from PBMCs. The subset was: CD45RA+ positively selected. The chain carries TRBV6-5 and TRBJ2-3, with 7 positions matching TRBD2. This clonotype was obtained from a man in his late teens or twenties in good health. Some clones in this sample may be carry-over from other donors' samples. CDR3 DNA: TGTGCCAGTAAAGCGGGACTAAGCACAGATACGCAGTATTTT. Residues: CASKAGLSTDTQYF.